This T cell receptor beta chain comes out of a study of preoperative IRX-2 immunotherapy in early breast cancer. CDR1 is SGHDT and CDR2 is YYEEEE in the germline V gene. V was pared by 0 bases and J by 4 bases, with 17 bases between. There are 17 residues in the CDR3. This table comes from immunoSEQ multiplex PCR, and its TCRdb copy is limited to in-frame clones, with some not included. Counted here are almost 35,000 clones, around 96% occurring once; the ten biggest clones make up around 6%. Treatment here: preoperative locoregional IRX-2 cytokine immunotherapy. This phase Ib study tested locoregional IRX-2 cytokine immunotherapy given before surgery.

Sample collection occurred from a patient treated with IRX-2 immunotherapy. This receptor was taken from a human donor with breast cancer. J is TRBJ1-5 and V is TRBV5-6; D might be TRBD1 (5 bases). The CDR3 reads CASSLGRGRAKNQPQHF. CDR3 coding DNA: TGTGCCAGCAGCTTGGGGAGGGGTCGGGCCAAAAATCAGCCCCAGCATTTT.